This TCR beta chain was recovered during a study of CD8 T cells in ankylosing spondylitis. General study results and limits: One TCR beta motif, made up of several highly homologous variants, appeared characteristic of ankylosing spondylitis blood. Significant enrichment of disease-linked clones was reported in matched ankylosing spondylitis synovial fluid.

About this clonotype itself: Antigen specificity is unknown.

CDR1 LGHDT and CDR2 YNNKEL come from the germline V gene (reference sequence). Trimming removed 4 bases from V and 3 bases from J; junction bases left unmatched: 5. The CDR3 loop spans 14 amino acids. In TCRdb, the 5' RACE reads were re-called with MiXCR into one record per CDR3 protein. The sample has approximately 400,000 distinct CDR3 sequences, 17% seen once; the top ten hold approximately 0.93%. The V call is TRBV3-1, the J call TRBJ1-1; TRBD1 aligns across 7 bases. This sequence originates from a male donor with ankylosing spondylitis. The sequenced sample consisted of blood, either unsorted or a sorted T cell fraction (not recorded which). The CDR3 coding sequence is TGTGCCAGCAGCCGGCGGACAGGAGACACTGAAGCTTTCTTT. Its protein is CASSRRTGDTEAFF.